This entry features one T cell receptor beta chain sequence. The CDR3 is 16 residues long. J lost 4 bases, V lost 3 bases, and 8 bases had no gene match. Germline V gene data show CDR1 as MNHEY and CDR2 as SMNVEV (reference sequence). Repertoires were generated with immunoSEQ multiplex PCR, while TCRdb's copy carries only in-frame clones and drops some. The sample yields approximately 100,000 clones, more than 70% seen once. The entry originates in a study of radiotherapy plus CTLA-4 blockade in lung cancer. The source is a human donor with non-small cell lung cancer that progressed on radiotherapy plus ipilimumab. Some clones in this sample may be carry-over from other donors' samples. The V and J genes are TRBV27 and TRBJ2-3; 9 bases are a match to TRBD1. The sequencing here drew on peripheral blood, taken from a patient treated with radiotherapy plus ipilimumab. Here the CDR3 reads CASSLGGTGYPDTQYF. CDR3 nucleotide sequence: TGTGCCAGCAGTTTGGGTGGGACAGGGTATCCAGATACGCAGTATTTT.